This entry features one T cell receptor (beta chain) sequence. Antigen: not known. Germline V gene data show CDR1 as SEHNR and CDR2 as FQNEAQ (reference sequence). V lost 2 bases, J lost 0 bases, and 10 bases lay in between. The CDR3 has 16 residues. The sample belongs to a study of T cell responses to AZD1222 COVID-19 vaccine. Sequencing used immunoSEQ multiplex PCR; TCRdb keeps in-frame clones, though not all of them. The table has approximately 170,000 clones, just over 85% seen once. Study-level results: Following two doses of AZD1222, Spike-specific TCR breadth and depth rose. Donors were largely white British and mainly female; clonal diversity was possibly underestimated. Repertoire samples came only from after the peak T cell response. The study reported that nearly half of spike-specific TCRs target unmutated variant regions.

The sample here was peripheral blood, taken 28 days after the second AZD1222 dose. This sequence was found in an adult who received the AZD1222 COVID-19 vaccine. J is TRBJ1-4 and V is TRBV7-9; D is undetermined. CDR3 loop: CASSLIGVATNEKLFF. The CDR3 region has the DNA TGTGCCAGCAGCTTAATCGGAGTCGCAACTAATGAAAAACTGTTTTTT.